The clone carrying this T cell receptor beta chain was recorded a few times. PCR was performed using 60 Vbeta and 13 Jbeta primers. As handled by the study authors: Roughly 11 million of the roughly 80 million unique TCR beta chains counted in a later analysis were shared. TCRdb's copy holds only in-frame clones and misses some; the assay was immunoSEQ multiplex PCR. That table furnishes V, J and clone size, whereas the DNA furnished D and trimming. The sample has about 140,000 clones; approximately 65% are singletons. The source of the sample is a study of cytomegalovirus exposure and HLA in healthy donors. V was pared by 5 bases and J by 5 bases, with 10 bases of the junction left unmatched. The germline gives CDR1 MNHEY, CDR2 SVGAGI. The CDR3 runs 15 residues.

The rearrangement uses TRBV6-5 and TRBJ2-7; TRBD2 aligns across 9 bases. The sequence was obtained from a woman aged 60-75 years in good health and CMV-seronegative. The sequenced sample consisted of PBMCs. In nucleotides, the CDR3 is TGTGCCAGCAGTCAACTTAGCGGGAGTCTACACGAGCAGTACTTC. Protein product: CASSQLSGSLHEQYF.